The clone carrying this T cell receptor (beta chain) was observed a few times. These data are taken from a study of blood T cell repertoires in COVID-19. Overall study: COVID-19 samples, acute and convalescent, were from the United States, Italy and Spain. Sources were T cells, B-cell-depleted T cells, or PBMCs; the material itself was cDNA or gDNA.

Original processing methods: Estimation of nucleated cell counts was performed using reference gene primer amplification. Here immunoSEQ multiplex PCR was the method, and the copy in TCRdb shows in-frame clones only, minus some. V, J and clone size reflect that table, while D and trimming were determined from the DNA. Of tens of thousands of clones in the sample, about nine tenths were seen once. The V end lost 4 bases, the J end lost 9 bases, and 18 bases lay between the germline ends. Germline CDR1 and CDR2: LGHNT and FRNRAP. The CDR3 runs 14 residues. Sequenced material: peripheral blood. This sequence originates from a man aged 55-75 years with acute or convalescent COVID-19. This rearrangement joins TRBV12-5 to TRBJ2-5, with D perhaps matching TRBD1 (5 bases). The CDR3 reads CASGSSTVQGAQYF. The CDR3 nucleotides read TGTGCTAGTGGTTCCTCGACGGTCCAAGGGGCCCAGTACTTC.